Listed here are 2 T cell receptor beta chains from one sample, sequenced in a study of cytomegalovirus exposure and HLA in healthy donors. The PCR was carried out with 60 Vbeta primers and 13 Jbeta primers. Using immunoSEQ multiplex PCR, the repertoire was profiled, and TCRdb retains in-frame clones only, with some absent. The sample includes about 170,000 clones, around 77% seen only once; the top ten take 1%. Sample: PBMCs. These receptors all come from a woman in her 50s in good health and CMV-seropositive.

This clone was detected only a few times. CDR3: CASSITRSQPQHF. The CDR3 DNA sequence: TGTGCCAGCAGTATAACACGGAGTCAGCCCCAGCATTTT. The chain links TRBV27 to TRBJ1-5; no definite D call. Germline CDR1 reads MNHEY; CDR2 reads SMNVEV (reference sequence). The CDR3 runs 13 residues. V dropped 5 bases and J dropped 6 bases, with 11 bases sitting between them.

This clone was counted a few times. The chain is built from TRBV29-1 and TRBJ2-5; 7 nucleotides agree with TRBD1. Germline-derived CDR1 and CDR2 are SQVTM and ANQGSEA. The junction had 11 bases not matched to a gene; V was cut back by 6 bases and J by 4 bases. This CDR3 has 14 residues. The CDR3 here is CSVSTGPLRETQYF. CDR3 DNA: TGCAGCGTGTCGACAGGGCCTTTAAGAGAGACCCAGTACTTC.